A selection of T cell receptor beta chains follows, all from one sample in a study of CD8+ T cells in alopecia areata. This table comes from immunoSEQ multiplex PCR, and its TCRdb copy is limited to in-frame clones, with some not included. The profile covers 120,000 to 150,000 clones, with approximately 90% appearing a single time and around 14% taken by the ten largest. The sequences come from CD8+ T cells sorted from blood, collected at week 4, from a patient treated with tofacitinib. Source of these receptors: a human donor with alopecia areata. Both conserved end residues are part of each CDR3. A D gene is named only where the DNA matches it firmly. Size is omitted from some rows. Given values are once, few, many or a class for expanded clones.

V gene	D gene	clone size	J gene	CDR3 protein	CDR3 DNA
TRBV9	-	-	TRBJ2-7	CASGGAWEQYF	TGTGCCAGCGGGGGAGCGTGGGAGCAGTACTTC
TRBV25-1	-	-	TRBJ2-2	CASSDSTGELFF	TGTGCCAGCAGTGATTCCACCGGGGAGCTGTTTTTT
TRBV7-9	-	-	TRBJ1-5	CASSQGGRPQHF	TGTGCCAGCAGTCAGGGCGGTCGGCCCCAGCATTTT
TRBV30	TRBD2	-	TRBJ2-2	CAWSPSGGNTGELFF	TGTGCCTGGAGCCCTAGCGGGGGGAACACCGGGGAGCTGTTTTTT
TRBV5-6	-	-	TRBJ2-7	CASIRRLAGPFYEQYF	TGTGCCAGCATCCGAAGGTTGGCAGGGCCTTTTTACGAGCAGTACTTC
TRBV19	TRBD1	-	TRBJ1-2	CASSSWTGNGYTF	TGTGCCAGTAGTTCCTGGACAGGGAATGGCTACACCTTC
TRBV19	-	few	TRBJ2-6	CASSINPGANVLTF	TGTGCCAGTAGTATCAATCCTGGGGCCAACGTCCTGACTTTC
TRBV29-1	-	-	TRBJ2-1	CSVGGYNEQFF	TGCAGCGTTGGAGGGTACAATGAGCAGTTCTTC
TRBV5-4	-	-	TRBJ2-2	CASSWDSTGTANTGELFF	TGTGCCAGCAGCTGGGACTCAACCGGGACAGCCAACACCGGGGAGCTGTTTTTT
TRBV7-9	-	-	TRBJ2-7	CASSTQEWGKGHYEQYF	TGTGCCAGCAGCACCCAGGAATGGGGGAAAGGCCACTACGAGCAGTACTTC
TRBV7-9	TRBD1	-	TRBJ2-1	CASSLGTGVRINEQFF	TGTGCCAGCAGCTTAGGGACAGGAGTGAGGATCAATGAGCAGTTCTTC
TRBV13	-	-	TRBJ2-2	CASRPTEAGELFF	TGTGCCAGCAGGCCTACTGAGGCCGGGGAGCTGTTTTTT
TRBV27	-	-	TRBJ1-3	CASAIDGLSGNTIYF	TGTGCCAGCGCCATAGACGGCCTCTCTGGAAACACCATATATTTT
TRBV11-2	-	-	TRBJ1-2	CASSYPAGGSNGYTF	TGTGCCAGCAGCTACCCCGCGGGAGGGTCGAATGGCTACACCTTC
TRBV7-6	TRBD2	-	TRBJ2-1	CASSLLLAGDAEQFF	TGTGCCAGCAGCTTATTGCTAGCGGGAGACGCTGAGCAGTTCTTC
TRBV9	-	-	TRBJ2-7	CASSVGRGSYEQYF	TGTGCCAGCAGCGTAGGGAGGGGTTCCTACGAGCAGTACTTC
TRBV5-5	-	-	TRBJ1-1	CASSLFYIPNTEAFF	TGTGCCAGCAGCTTGTTCTACATACCCAACACTGAAGCTTTCTTT
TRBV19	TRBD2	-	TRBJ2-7	CASSVTSGRALEQYF	TGTGCCAGTAGTGTTACTAGCGGGAGGGCCCTCGAGCAGTACTTC
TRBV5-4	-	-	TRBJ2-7	CASSHNTGEQYF	TGTGCCAGCAGCCACAATACGGGGGAGCAGTACTTC
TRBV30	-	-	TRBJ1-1	CGGTSPNTEAFF	TGTGGGGGGACCTCTCCGAACACTGAAGCTTTCTTT
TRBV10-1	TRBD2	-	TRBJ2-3	CASRGDFSDTQYF	TGCGCCAGCCGGGGGGATTTTTCAGATACGCAGTATTTT
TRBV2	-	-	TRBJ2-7	CASSEGVYEQYF	TGTGCCAGCAGTGAGGGCGTCTACGAGCAGTACTTC
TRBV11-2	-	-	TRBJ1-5	CASSTTNQPQHF	TGTGCCAGCAGCACCACTAATCAGCCCCAGCATTTT
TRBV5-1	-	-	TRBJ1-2	CASSYRQVDLGGYTF	TGCGCCAGCAGCTACCGTCAGGTGGATCTGGGTGGCTACACCTTC
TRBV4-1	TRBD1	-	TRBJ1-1	CASSQAVFGGTGNTEAFF	TGCGCCAGCAGCCAAGCGGTTTTCGGAGGGACAGGGAACACTGAAGCTTTCTTT
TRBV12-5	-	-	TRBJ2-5	CASGLPQETQYF	TGTGCTAGTGGTTTGCCGCAAGAGACCCAGTACTTC
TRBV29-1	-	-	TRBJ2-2	CSVGAQGPDGELFF	TGCAGCGTTGGGGCACAGGGTCCGGACGGGGAGCTGTTTTTT
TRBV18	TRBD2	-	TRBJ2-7	CASSPQPGLAGVHEQYF	TGTGCCAGCTCACCCCAACCGGGACTAGCGGGAGTCCACGAGCAGTACTTC
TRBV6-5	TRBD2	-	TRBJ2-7	CASSPPGLAPPEQYF	TGTGCCAGCAGCCCTCCGGGACTAGCGCCCCCGGAGCAGTACTTC
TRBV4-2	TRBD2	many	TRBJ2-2	CASSQLAGDTGELFF	TGTGCCAGCAGCCAACTAGCGGGGGACACCGGGGAGCTGTTTTTT
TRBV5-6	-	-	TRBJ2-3	CASSLYSLGSTDTQYF	TGTGCCAGCAGCTTGTATAGTTTAGGGTCCACAGATACGCAGTATTTT
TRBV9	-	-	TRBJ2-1	CASSVGGGSYNEQFF	TGTGCCAGCAGCGTAGGTGGGGGCTCCTACAATGAGCAGTTCTTC
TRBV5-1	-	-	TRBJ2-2	CASSERKAGELFF	TGCGCCAGCAGCGAACGAAAGGCCGGGGAGCTGTTTTTT
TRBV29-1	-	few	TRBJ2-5	CSVVGDYQGTQYF	TGCAGCGTTGTTGGCGATTACCAAGGGACCCAGTACTTC
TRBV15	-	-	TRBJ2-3	CATSRPVFSTDTQYF	TGTGCCACCAGCAGACCGGTTTTTAGCACAGATACGCAGTATTTT
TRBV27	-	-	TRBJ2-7	CASSFSGRAEQYF	TGTGCCAGCAGTTTTTCCGGACGGGCCGAGCAGTACTTC
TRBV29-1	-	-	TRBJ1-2	CSVEGRGGYTF	TGCAGCGTTGAAGGGCGAGGTGGCTACACCTTC
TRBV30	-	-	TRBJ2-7	CAWSYGDYEQYF	TGTGCCTGGAGTTACGGGGACTACGAGCAGTACTTC
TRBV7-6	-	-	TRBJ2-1	CASSLDGGSYNEQFF	TGTGCCAGCAGCTTAGATGGGGGCTCCTACAATGAGCAGTTCTTC
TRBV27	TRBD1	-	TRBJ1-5	CASSGTGEAFSNQPQHF	TGTGCCAGCAGCGGGACAGGGGAGGCCTTTAGCAATCAGCCCCAGCATTTT
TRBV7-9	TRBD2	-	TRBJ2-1	CASSSPGGTNEQFF	TGTGCCAGCAGCTCCCCCGGGGGGACCAATGAGCAGTTCTTC
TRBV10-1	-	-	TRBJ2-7	CASSESGYEQYF	TGCGCCAGCAGTGAGTCGGGCTACGAGCAGTACTTC
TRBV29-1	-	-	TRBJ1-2	CSVYLGGHNYGYTF	TGCAGCGTCTACCTAGGGGGACATAACTATGGCTACACCTTC
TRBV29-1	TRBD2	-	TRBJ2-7	CSVVSGGAYEQYF	TGCAGCGTTGTTAGCGGGGGGGCTTACGAGCAGTACTTC
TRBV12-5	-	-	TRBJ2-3	CASGFNRRHTDTQYF	TGTGCTAGTGGTTTTAACAGGAGGCACACAGATACGCAGTATTTT
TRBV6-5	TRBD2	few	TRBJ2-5	CASSYSAGEVETQYF	TGTGCCAGCAGTTACTCGGCGGGAGAAGTGGAGACCCAGTACTTC
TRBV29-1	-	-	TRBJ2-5	CSSTPPLGLETQYF	TGCAGCTCTACTCCCCCATTGGGGTTGGAGACCCAGTACTTC
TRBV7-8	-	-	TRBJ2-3	CASSLPKAGLTDTQYF	TGTGCCAGCAGCTTACCTAAGGCGGGGTTGACAGATACGCAGTATTTT
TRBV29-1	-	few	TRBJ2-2	CSVEFQNTGELFF	TGCAGCGTTGAATTCCAAAACACCGGGGAGCTGTTTTTT
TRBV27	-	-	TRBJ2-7	CASSHTGGGGQYF	TGTGCCAGCAGCCACACTGGGGGGGGCGGGCAGTACTTC
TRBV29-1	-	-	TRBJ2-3	CSVEDSGASTDTQYF	TGCAGCGTTGAAGATTCAGGGGCCAGCACAGATACGCAGTATTTT
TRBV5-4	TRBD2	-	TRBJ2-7	CASSSGLAGGPKGEQYF	TGTGCCAGCAGCTCGGGACTAGCGGGAGGACCGAAAGGCGAGCAGTACTTC
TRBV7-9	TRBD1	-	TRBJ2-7	CASSSPLKLGQGPLYF	TGTGCCAGCAGCTCCCCCCTGAAGCTTGGACAGGGACCCTTGTACTTC